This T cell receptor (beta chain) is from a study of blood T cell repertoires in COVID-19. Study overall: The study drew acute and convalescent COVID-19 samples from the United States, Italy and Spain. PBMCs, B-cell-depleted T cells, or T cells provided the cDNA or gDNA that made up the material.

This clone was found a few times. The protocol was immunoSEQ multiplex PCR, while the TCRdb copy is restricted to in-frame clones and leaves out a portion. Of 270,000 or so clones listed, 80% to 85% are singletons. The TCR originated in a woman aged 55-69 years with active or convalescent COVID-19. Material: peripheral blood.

The CDR3 region has the DNA TGTGCCAGCAGGCTAAATGGACAGACTCGTTCGGCTCAGTTCTTC. Encoded protein: CASRLNGQTRSAQFF. This sequence joins TRBV5-6 and TRBJ2-1; possibly TRBD1 for D (6 bases). This CDR3 has 15 residues. Trimming pared 5 bases from V and 13 bases from J, leaving 25 bases between. Germline loops: CDR1 SGHDT, CDR2 YYEEEE.